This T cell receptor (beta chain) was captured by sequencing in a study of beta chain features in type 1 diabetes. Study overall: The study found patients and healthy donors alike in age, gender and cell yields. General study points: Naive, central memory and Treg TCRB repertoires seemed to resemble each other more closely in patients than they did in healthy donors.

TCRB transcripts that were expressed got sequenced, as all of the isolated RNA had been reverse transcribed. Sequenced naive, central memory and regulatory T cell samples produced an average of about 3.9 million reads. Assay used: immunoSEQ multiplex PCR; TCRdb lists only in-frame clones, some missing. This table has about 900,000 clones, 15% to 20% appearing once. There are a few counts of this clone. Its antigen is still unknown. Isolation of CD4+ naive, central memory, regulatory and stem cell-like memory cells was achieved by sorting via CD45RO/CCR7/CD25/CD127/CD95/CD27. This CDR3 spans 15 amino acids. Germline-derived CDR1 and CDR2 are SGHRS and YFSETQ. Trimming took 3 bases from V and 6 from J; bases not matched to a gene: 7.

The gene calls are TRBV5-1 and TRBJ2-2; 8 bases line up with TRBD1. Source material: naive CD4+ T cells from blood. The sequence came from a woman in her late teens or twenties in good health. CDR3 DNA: TGCGCCAGCAGCTCCTGGACAGGGTCCGCCGGGGAGCTGTTTTTT. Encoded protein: CASSSWTGSAGELFF.